This TCR beta chain was captured by sequencing in a study of blood T cell repertoires in COVID-19. The germline CDR1 and CDR2 sequences are MGHDK and SYGVNS. The CDR3 length is 14 residues. V lost 6 bases and J lost 2, with 8 bases in between. The data were produced by immunoSEQ multiplex PCR, yet TCRdb's version contains in-frame clones alone and is incomplete. The sample holds about 150,000 clones, over 60% seen once. A single count supports this clone. The source material was peripheral blood. The gene calls are TRBV25-1 and TRBJ1-6, with unresolved D. The clonotype comes from a woman over 75 with acute or convalescent COVID-19. The CDR3 sequence is CASRRDPYNSPLHF. For the CDR3, the DNA is TGTGCCAGCAGGAGGGATCCCTATAATTCACCCCTCCACTTT.